A selection of T cell receptor beta chains follows, all from one sample in a study of CD8 T cells in Susac syndrome. TCRdb re-called the immunoSEQ multiplex PCR reads with MiXCR, one entry per CDR3 protein. The profile covers roughly 200,000 distinct CDR3 sequences, with approximately 95% appearing a single time and approximately 0.082% taken by the ten largest. The sequencing sample was made of CD4+ T cells from PBMCs. These TCRs come from a human donor with multiple sclerosis. The CDR3 runs from the conserved cysteine through the conserved F or W. A D gene is named only where the DNA matches it firmly.

V gene	J gene	D gene	CDR3 DNA	CDR3 protein
TRBV20-1	TRBJ2-3	TRBD1	TGCAGTGCTACTTCCCGGGACAGGGGGCGGGATACGCAGTATTTT	CSATSRDRGRDTQYF
TRBV30	TRBJ1-1	.	TGTGCCTGGAGTGTCGGGGCCATTAACACTGAAGCTTTCTTT	CAWSVGAINTEAFF
TRBV29-1	TRBJ1-2	.	TGCACCTCCCCACATGAATTAAACTATGGCTACACCTTC	CTSPHELNYGYTF
TRBV3-1	TRBJ1-5	.	TGTGCCAGCAGCCAGGGGGAGGCATGGCAGCCCCAGCATTTT	CASSQGEAWQPQHF
TRBV30	TRBJ1-1	.	TGTGCCTGGAGATCCCGACAGCGAGACACTGAAGCTTTCTTT	CAWRSRQRDTEAFF
TRBV15	TRBJ1-3	.	TGTGCCACCAGCGCGGACCCATTCTCTGGAAACACCATATATTTT	CATSADPFSGNTIYF
TRBV2	TRBJ1-1	.	TGTGCCAGCAGGGGGGACACCGTGAACACTGAAGCTTTCTTT	CASRGDTVNTEAFF
TRBV29-1	TRBJ2-3	.	TGCAGCGTTGCCGGGGGAGAATTGGATACGCAGTATTTT	CSVAGGELDTQYF
TRBV6-5	TRBJ1-2	TRBD1	TGTGCCAGCAGTTACCTGAGGGACAGGGAGGGCTATGGCTACACCTTC	CASSYLRDREGYGYTF
TRBV29-1	TRBJ2-7	TRBD1	TGCAGCGTTGCGGGACAGGGCTACGAGCAGTACTTC	CSVAGQGYEQYF
TRBV27	TRBJ2-2	TRBD1	TGTGCCAGCAGACCCGGGACAGGGAGCACCGGGGAGCTGTTTTTT	CASRPGTGSTGELFF
TRBV5-1	TRBJ2-1	.	TGCGCCAGCAGCACCGGATCTGGAGGCAATGAGCAGTTCTTC	CASSTGSGGNEQFF
TRBV20-1	TRBJ2-3	.	TGCAGTGCCCTTAGATTGAATACAGATACGCAGTATTTT	CSALRLNTDTQYF
TRBV3-1	TRBJ1-2	.	TGTGCCAGCAGCCAAGGGACAGTCCTTAACTATGGCTACACCTTC	CASSQGTVLNYGYTF
TRBV2	TRBJ1-6	.	TGTGCCAGCAGCCCTCTCAGAGGGTATAATAATTCACCCCTCCACTTT	CASSPLRGYNNSPLHF
TRBV30	TRBJ1-1	.	TGTGCCTGGAGCACCCTGGGACACCCCCGGAGAGCTTTCTTT	CAWSTLGHPRRAFF
TRBV20-1	TRBJ2-3	.	TGCAGTGCTTACAGGGATGATACGCAGTATTTT	CSAYRDDTQYF
TRBV27	TRBJ1-1	.	TGTGCCAGCAGTTTCTATCGCGGTAACACTGAAGCTTTCTTT	CASSFYRGNTEAFF
TRBV29-1	TRBJ2-7	TRBD1	TGCAGCGTTCCCCGGGACAGCGGATACGAGCAGTACTTC	CSVPRDSGYEQYF
TRBV7-9	TRBJ2-5	.	TGTGCCAGCAGCTTATTTAGGGAGCAAGAGACCCAGTACTTC	CASSLFREQETQYF
TRBV3-1	TRBJ2-1	.	TGTGCCAGCAGCCAAGGCTCTGGGAATGAGCAGTTCTTC	CASSQGSGNEQFF
TRBV12-5	TRBJ2-5	.	TGTGCTAGTGGCCCCGGCCTTCCGGCGGAGACCCAGTACTTC	CASGPGLPAETQYF
TRBV20-1	TRBJ1-2	.	TGCAGTGCTAGGAAACGGGACACCCACTATGGCTACACCTTC	CSARKRDTHYGYTF
TRBV10-3	TRBJ1-2	.	TGTGCCATCAGTGAGTCGCGTGAATCTAACTATGGCTACACCTTC	CAISESRESNYGYTF
TRBV15	TRBJ1-1	.	TGTGCCACCAGCAGAGGAGAGAACACTGAAGCTTTCTTT	CATSRGENTEAFF
TRBV15	TRBJ1-1	.	TGTGCCACCAGCAGAGACGGAGGGCAGAGTGAAGCTTTCTTT	CATSRDGGQSEAFF
TRBV20-1	TRBJ1-5	TRBD1	TGCAGTGCTAGGGACAGGGAAAATCAGCCCCAGCATTTT	CSARDRENQPQHF
TRBV30	TRBJ2-2	.	TGTGCCTGGAGTGTACTCAGGAGGACCGGGGAGCTGTTTTTT	CAWSVLRRTGELFF
TRBV20-1	TRBJ2-1	.	TGCAGTGCTAGAGACGTACCGGGCCGTATGCAAGAGGAGCAGTTCTTC	CSARDVPGRMQEEQFF
TRBV5-1	TRBJ2-1	.	TGCGCCAGCAGCTTGCAAGAACGCAGCTCCTACAATGAGCAGTTCTTC	CASSLQERSSYNEQFF
TRBV29-1	TRBJ1-1	TRBD1	TGCAGCGTGGACAGGGGGCTAAGTGCTTTCTTT	CSVDRGLSAFF
TRBV5-1	TRBJ1-6	TRBD1	TGCGCCAGCAGCTTCGGACAGGTCGATAATTCACCCCTCCACTTT	CASSFGQVDNSPLHF
TRBV21-1	TRBJ2-2	.	TGTGCCAGCAGCAAAATGACCGAAACGAACACCGGGGAGCTGTTTTTT	CASSKMTETNTGELFF
TRBV29-1	TRBJ2-7	.	TGCAGCGTTTCTGAGGGGTCGTACGAGCAGTACTTC	CSVSEGSYEQYF
TRBV29-1	TRBJ1-1	.	TGCAGCGTTGCGGGCCCCAGACCAAACACTGAAGCTTTCTTT	CSVAGPRPNTEAFF
TRBV20-1	TRBJ2-3	TRBD1	TGCAGTGCTAGAGCCGGGCGGACAGGGGATATATCAGATACGCAGTATTTT	CSARAGRTGDISDTQYF
TRBV5-1	TRBJ1-6	TRBD1	TGCGCCAGCACCCGGGACAGGGCAGTGGGAGAACCCCTCCACTTT	CASTRDRAVGEPLHF
TRBV9	TRBJ1-5	.	TGTGCCAGCAGCGAATATGGGGCTCAGCCCCAGCATTTT	CASSEYGAQPQHF
TRBV6-5	TRBJ2-3	TRBD2	TGTGCCAGCAGTTACAGGACTAGCGGGTTTAACCTACTCACAGATACGCAGTATTTT	CASSYRTSGFNLLTDTQYF
TRBV4-2	TRBJ2-2	.	TGTGCCAGCAGCCTCGGGACAACGAACACCGGGGAGCTGTTTTTT	CASSLGTTNTGELFF
TRBV11-2	TRBJ2-1	.	TGTGCCAGCAGCTTTCCGAGCCGGGACCACCAAAATGAGCAGTTCTTC	CASSFPSRDHQNEQFF